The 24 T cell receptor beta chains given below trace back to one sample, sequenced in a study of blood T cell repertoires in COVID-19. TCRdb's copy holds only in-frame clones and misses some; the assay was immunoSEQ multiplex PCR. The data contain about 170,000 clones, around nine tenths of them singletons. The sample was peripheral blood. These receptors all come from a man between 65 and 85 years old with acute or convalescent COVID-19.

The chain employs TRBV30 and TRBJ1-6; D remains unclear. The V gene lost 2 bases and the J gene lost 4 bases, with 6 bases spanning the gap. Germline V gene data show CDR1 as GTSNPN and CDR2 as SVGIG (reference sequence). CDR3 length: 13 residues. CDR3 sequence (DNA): TGTGCCTGGAGTTCACAGTATAATTCACCCCTCCACTTT. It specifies CAWSSQYNSPLHF.

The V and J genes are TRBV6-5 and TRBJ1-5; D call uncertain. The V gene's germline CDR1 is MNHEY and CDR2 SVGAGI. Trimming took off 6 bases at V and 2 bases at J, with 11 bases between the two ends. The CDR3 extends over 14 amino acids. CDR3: CASSPGGGNQPQHF. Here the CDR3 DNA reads TGTGCCAGCAGCCCCGGCGGAGGCAATCAGCCCCAGCATTTT.

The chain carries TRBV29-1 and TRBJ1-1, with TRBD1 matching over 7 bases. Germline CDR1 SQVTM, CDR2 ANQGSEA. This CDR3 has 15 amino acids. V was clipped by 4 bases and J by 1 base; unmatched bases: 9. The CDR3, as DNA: TGCAGCGTTGGTAGGGGGCGGGGACCGAACACTGAAGCTTTCTTT. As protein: CSVGRGRGPNTEAFF.

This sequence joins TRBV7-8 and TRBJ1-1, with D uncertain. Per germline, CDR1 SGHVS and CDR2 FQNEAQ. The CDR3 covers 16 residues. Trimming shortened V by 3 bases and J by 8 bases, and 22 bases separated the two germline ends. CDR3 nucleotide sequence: TGTGCCAGCAGCTTTGGGTCCGCCACGACCCCTAGGGAAGCTTTCTTT. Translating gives CASSFGSATTPREAFF.

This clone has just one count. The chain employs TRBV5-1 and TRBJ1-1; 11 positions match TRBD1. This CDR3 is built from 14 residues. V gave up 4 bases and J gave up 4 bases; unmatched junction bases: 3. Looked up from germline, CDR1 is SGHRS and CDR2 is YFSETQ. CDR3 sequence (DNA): TGCGCCAGCAGCGTCGGGACAGGGGGCACTGAAGCTTTCTTT. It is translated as CASSVGTGGTEAFF.

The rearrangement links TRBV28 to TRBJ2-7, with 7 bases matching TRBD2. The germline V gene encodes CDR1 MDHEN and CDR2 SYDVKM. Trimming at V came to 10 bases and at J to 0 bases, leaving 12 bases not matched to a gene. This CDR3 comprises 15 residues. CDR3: CAILSLSSGSYEQYF. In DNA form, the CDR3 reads TGTGCCATCCTATCGCTCTCTAGCGGCTCCTACGAGCAGTACTTC.

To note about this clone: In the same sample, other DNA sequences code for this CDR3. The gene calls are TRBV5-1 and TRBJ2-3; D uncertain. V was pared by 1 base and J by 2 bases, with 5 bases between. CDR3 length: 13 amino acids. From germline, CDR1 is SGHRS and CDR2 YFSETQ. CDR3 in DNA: TGCGCCAGCAGCTTGCAGGCCACAGATACGCAGTATTTT. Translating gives CASSLQATDTQYF.

In DNA, the CDR3 is TGTGCCAGCAGTCCGTTCTACACAGATACGCAGTATTTT. Amino acid sequence: CASSPFYTDTQYF. The V and J genes are TRBV27 and TRBJ2-3; D is unresolved. Deletions cut 5 bases from V and 2 bases from J, with 8 bases between. This CDR3 has 13 amino acids. The germline CDR1 and CDR2 sequences are MNHEY and SMNVEV (reference sequence).

The CDR3 DNA reads as TGTGCCAGCAGCTCTACAGCGGGCCGTAATGAAAAACTGTTTTTT. This gives the protein CASSSTAGRNEKLFF. The rearrangement joins TRBV5-6 to TRBJ1-4; D remains ambiguous. CDR3 length equals 15 residues. CDR1 is SGHDT, CDR2 YYEEEE, per germline. Trimming cost V 3 bases and J 4 bases, with 13 bases left between them.

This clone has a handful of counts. Here the CDR3 reads CASSRQKEGYTF. The CDR3 nucleotides read TGTGCCAGCAGCAGACAGAAGGAGGGCTACACCTTC. The chain employs TRBV12-3 or TRBV12-4 and TRBJ1-2, with D maybe TRBD1 (5 bases). This CDR3 spans 12 amino acids. V was pared by 6 bases and J by 8 bases, with 13 bases between.

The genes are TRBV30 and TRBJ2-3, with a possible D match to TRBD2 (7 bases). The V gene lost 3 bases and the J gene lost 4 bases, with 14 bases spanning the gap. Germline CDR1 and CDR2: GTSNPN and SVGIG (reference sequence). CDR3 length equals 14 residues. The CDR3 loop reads CAWRGGTPPDTQYF. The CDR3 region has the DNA TGTGCCTGGAGGGGGGGGACACCACCAGATACGCAGTATTTT.

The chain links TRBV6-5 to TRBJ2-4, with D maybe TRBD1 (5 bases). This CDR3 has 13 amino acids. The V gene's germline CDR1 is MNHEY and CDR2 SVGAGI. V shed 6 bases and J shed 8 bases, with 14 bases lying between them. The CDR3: CASSPGSSDIQYF. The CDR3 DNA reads TGTGCCAGCAGCCCAGGGTCGTCGGACATTCAGTACTTC.

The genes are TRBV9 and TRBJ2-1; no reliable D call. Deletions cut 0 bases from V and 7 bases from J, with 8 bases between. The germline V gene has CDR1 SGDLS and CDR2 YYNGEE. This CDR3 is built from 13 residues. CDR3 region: CASSVGYGNEQFF. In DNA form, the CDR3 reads TGTGCCAGCAGCGTAGGATACGGGAATGAGCAGTTCTTC.

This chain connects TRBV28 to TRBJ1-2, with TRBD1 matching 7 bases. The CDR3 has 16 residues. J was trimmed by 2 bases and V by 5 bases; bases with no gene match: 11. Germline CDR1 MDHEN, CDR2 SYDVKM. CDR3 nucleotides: TGTGCCAGCAGTCAAGCCCCCGGGACAGCCAACTATGGCTACACCTTC. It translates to CASSQAPGTANYGYTF.

The DNA of the CDR3 is TGTGCCAGCAGCATAAGCCCGGGACAAGCGGGAGTCTACACCTTC. Its translation is CASSISPGQAGVYTF. The chain couples TRBV6-5 to TRBJ1-2; D is perhaps TRBD1 (6 bases). Germline values: CDR1 MNHEY, CDR2 SVGAGI. The CDR3 sequence is 15 residues long. V dropped 6 bases and J dropped 10 bases, with 24 bases sitting between them.

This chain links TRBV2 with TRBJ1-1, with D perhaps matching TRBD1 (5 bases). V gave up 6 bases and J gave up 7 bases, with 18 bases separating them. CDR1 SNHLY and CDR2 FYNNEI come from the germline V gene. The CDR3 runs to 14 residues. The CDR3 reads CASSLPQGGVEAFF. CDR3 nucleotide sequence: TGTGCCAGCAGCCTGCCCCAGGGAGGGGTTGAAGCTTTCTTT.

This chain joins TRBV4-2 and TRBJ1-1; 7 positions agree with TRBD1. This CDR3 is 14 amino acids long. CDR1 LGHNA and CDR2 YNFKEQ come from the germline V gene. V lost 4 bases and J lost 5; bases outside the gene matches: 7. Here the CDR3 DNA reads TGTGCCAGCAGCCGGAATGTACAGGGGACTGAAGCTTTCTTT. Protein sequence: CASSRNVQGTEAFF.

The DNA for the CDR3 is TGTGCCAGCAGCGGGACTAGCGGGGGGCCGGGAGATACGCAGTATTTT. Its translation: CASSGTSGGPGDTQYF. This chain links TRBV11-3 with TRBJ2-3; 15 nucleotides line up with TRBD2. V shed 5 bases, J shed 5 bases, and the junction held 5 bases outside the gene matches. The CDR3 consists of 16 residues. Germline V lookup: CDR1 SGHNT, CDR2 YENEEA.

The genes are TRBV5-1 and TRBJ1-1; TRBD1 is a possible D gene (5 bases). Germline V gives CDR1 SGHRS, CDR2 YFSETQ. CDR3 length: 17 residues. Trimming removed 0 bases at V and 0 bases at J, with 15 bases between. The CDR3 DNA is TGCGCCAGCAGCTTGGTAAGGGGCGGGGAGTTGAACACTGAAGCTTTCTTT. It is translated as CASSLVRGGELNTEAFF.

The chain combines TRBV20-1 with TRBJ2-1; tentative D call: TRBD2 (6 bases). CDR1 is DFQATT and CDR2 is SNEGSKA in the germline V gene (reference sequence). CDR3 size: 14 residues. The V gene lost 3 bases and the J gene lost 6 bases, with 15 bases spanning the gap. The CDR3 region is CSASRLAMPNEQFF. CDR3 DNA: TGCAGTGCTAGTCGGCTAGCGATGCCCAATGAGCAGTTCTTC.

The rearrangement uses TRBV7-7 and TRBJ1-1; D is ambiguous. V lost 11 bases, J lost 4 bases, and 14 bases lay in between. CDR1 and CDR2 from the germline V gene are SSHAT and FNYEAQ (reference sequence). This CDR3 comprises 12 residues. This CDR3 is CASLRVSTEAFF. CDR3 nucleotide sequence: TGTGCCTCCCTTCGGGTGAGCACTGAAGCTTTCTTT.

DNA for the CDR3: TGTGCCAGCAGTTACCAGGGGGCTTCCTCTGGAAACACCATATATTTT. It translates to CASSYQGASSGNTIYF. The chain carries TRBV6-5 and TRBJ1-3; 8 bases are a match to TRBD1. Per germline, CDR1 MNHEY and CDR2 SVGAGI. The length of the CDR3 is 16 residues. J was trimmed by 0 bases and V by 2 bases; bases with no gene match: 3.

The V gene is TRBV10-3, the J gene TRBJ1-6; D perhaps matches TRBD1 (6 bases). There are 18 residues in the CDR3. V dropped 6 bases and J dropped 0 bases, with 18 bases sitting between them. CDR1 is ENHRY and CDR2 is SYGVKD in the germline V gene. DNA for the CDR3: TGTGCCATCAGCAGTGAGAGGGGGGGAAGCTCCTATAATTCACCCCTCCACTTT. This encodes CAISSERGGSSYNSPLHF.

CDR3 DNA: TGTGCCAGCATTATGGGGGGAAGCTCCTACAATGAGCAGTTCTTC. Its protein product is CASIMGGSSYNEQFF. The chain carries TRBV6-5 and TRBJ2-1; TRBD2 might be the D (6 bases). Trimming took 7 bases from V and 0 from J, leaving 13 bases between them. The length of the CDR3 is 15 residues. Germline-derived CDR1 and CDR2 are MNHEY and SVGAGI.